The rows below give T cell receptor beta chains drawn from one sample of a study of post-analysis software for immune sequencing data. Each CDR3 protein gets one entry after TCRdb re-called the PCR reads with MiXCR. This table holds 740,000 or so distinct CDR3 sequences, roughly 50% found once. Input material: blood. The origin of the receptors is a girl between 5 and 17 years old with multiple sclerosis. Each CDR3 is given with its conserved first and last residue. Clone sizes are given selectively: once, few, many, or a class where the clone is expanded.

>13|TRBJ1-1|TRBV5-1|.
CASGSQGDTEAFF
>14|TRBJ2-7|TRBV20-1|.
CSARGIGPSYEQYF
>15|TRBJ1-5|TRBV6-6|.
CASSFQGYSNQPQHF
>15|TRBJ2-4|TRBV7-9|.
CASSTTQGAKNIQYF
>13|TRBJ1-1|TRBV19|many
CASSISGSTEAFF
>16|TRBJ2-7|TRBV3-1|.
CASSQERLAGDNEQYF
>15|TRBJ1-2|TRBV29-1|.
CSVEFSTGAGYGYTF
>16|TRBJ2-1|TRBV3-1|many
CASSQDPAGALNEQFF
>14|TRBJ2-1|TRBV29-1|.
CSVDSGQGLKEQFF
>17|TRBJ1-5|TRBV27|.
CASRREGAWGSNQPQHF
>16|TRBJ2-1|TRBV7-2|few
CASSPQRDRGSNEQFF
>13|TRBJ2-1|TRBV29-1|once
CSAHGLAGETQFF
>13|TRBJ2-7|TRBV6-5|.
CASRDSKTYEQYF
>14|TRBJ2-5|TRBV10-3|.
CAIRDRGPGETQYF
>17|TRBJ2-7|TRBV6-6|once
CASTQGTGRRPSYEQYF
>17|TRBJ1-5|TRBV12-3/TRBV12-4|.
CASTNRARGGSNQPQHF
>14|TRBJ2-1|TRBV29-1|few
CSVVGLAGINEQFF
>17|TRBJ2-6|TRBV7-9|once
CASSSLGAHSGANVLTF
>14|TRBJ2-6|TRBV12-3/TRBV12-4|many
CASSLRTGANVLTF
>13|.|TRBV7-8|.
CASSEAAGETQYF
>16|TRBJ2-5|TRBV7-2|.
CASSLADTGGGETQYF
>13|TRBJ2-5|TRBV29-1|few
CSVIQTGSETQYF
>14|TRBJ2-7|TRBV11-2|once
CASSGTAFTYEQYF
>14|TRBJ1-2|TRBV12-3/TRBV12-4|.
CASSFSGGDRGYTF
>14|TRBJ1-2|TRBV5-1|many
CASSLGTANYGYTF
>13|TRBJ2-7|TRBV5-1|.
CASSLYRSYEQYF
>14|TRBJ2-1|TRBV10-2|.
CASTGREVRGTQFF
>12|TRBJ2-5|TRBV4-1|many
CASSQPQETQYF
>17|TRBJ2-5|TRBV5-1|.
CASSFVLNGGPEETQYF
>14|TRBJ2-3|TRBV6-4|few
CASSVAGRSDTQYF
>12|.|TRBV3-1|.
CASSQSPDEQYF
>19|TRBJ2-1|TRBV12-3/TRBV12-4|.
CASSLRGTFLLSSYNEQFF
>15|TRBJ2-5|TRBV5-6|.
CASSLDRPRLGTQYF
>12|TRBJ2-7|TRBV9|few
CASSVDGYEQYF
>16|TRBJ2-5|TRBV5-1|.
CASSPPLRGARWNQYF
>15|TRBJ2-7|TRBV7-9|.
CASSPAGGKFYEQYF
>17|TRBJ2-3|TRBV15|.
CATSRDRTSGFTDTQYF
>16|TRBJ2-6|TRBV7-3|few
CASSPPGSAGANVLTF
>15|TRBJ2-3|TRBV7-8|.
CASSPTTVGTDTQYF
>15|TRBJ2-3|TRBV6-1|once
CASIPGGPSTDTQYF
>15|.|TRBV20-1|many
CSARATSGSMETQYF
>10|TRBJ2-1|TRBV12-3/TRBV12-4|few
CASTNNEQFF
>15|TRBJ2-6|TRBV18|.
CASSPVDRGANVLTF